This T cell receptor beta chain was profiled in a study of shared T cell receptors in the human thymus. Assay: immunoSEQ multiplex PCR; the TCRdb copy retains only in-frame clones and omits some. The table lists 500,000 to 750,000 clones, more than 75% of them singletons, with 0.0095% to 0.011% in the top ten. Germline CDR1 is MNHNY and CDR2 is SVGAGI (reference sequence). The V and J ends lost 6 bases and 2 bases respectively, with 12 bases between them. This CDR3 has 14 residues. These data are also associated with another study on human thymus T cells.

The TCR sequence derives from a boy under two years old with a congenital heart defect. What was sequenced was thymocytes. The V call is TRBV6-6, the J call TRBJ2-3; weak D call: TRBD1 (6 bases). CDR3 DNA sequence: TGTGCCAGCAGCCACACAGGGTCCACAGATACGCAGTATTTT. This translates into CASSHTGSTDTQYF.